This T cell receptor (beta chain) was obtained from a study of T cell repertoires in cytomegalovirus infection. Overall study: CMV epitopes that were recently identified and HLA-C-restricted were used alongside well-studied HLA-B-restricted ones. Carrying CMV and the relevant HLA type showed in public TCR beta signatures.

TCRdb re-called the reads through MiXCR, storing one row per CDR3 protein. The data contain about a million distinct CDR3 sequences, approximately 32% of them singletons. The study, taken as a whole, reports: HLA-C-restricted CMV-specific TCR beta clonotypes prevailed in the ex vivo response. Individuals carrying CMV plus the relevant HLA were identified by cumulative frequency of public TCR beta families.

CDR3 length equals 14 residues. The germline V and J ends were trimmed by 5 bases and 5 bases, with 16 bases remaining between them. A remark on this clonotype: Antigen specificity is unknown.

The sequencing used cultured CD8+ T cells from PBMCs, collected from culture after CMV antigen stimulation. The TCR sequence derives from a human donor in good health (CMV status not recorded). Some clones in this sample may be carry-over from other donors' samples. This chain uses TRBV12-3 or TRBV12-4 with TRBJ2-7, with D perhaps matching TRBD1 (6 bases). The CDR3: CASSLSLGQNEQYF. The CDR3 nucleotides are TGTGCCAGCAGTCTAAGCCTAGGACAGAACGAGCAGTACTTC.